Included here is one TCR beta chain sequence, with context. What it binds is not known. Before being chosen for sequencing, patients had shown CD8+CD57+ cell expansion by flow cytometry. None of the patients had been given any therapy when their blood was sampled. Germline V lookup: CDR1 LNHDA, CDR2 SQIVND (reference sequence). V lost 5 bases, J lost 2 bases, and 8 bases lay in between. The CDR3 loop spans 13 amino acids. The data were taken from a study of CD8+CD57+ T cells in acquired aplastic anemia. Overall study context: Mean DNA quantity obtained from sorted CD4+ and CD8+ cells was around 3.2 ug. Broader study findings: For CD8+ Simpson's diversity, patients and controls showed no significant difference.

Genomic DNA provided the template from which TCR beta VDJ and CDR3 profiles were obtained. TCRdb itself ran the reads through MiXCR, one entry per CDR3 protein. The table has 150,000 to 200,000 distinct CDR3 sequences, about 50% seen once. The sequencing input was sorted CD4+, CD8+, or CD8+CD57+ T cells (not recorded which) from PBMCs. The receptor was isolated from a human donor with aplastic anemia. The chain couples TRBV19 to TRBJ2-3; no firm D call. CDR3 sequence reads: CASSPGHTDTQYF. DNA of the CDR3: TGTGCCAGTAGTCCGGGCCACACAGATACGCAGTATTTT.